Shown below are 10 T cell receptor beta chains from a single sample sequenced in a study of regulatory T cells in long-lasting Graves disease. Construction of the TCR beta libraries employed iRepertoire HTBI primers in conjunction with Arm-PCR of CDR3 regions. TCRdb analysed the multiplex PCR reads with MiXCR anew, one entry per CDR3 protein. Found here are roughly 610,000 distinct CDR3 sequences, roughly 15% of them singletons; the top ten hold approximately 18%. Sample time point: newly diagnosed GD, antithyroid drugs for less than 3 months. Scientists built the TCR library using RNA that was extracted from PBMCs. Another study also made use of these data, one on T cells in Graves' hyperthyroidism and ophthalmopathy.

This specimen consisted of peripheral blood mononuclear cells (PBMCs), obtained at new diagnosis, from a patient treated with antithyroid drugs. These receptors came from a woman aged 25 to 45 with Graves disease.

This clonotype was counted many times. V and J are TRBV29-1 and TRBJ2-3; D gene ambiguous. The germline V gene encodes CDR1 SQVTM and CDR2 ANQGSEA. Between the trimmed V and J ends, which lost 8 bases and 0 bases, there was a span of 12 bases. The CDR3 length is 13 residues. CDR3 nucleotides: TGCAGCCTACGAGCAAGGAGCACAGATACGCAGTATTTT. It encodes CSLRARSTDTQYF.

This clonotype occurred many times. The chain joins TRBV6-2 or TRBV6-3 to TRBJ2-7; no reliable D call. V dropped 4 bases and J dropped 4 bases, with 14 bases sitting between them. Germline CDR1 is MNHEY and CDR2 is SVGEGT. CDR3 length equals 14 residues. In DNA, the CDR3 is TGTGCCAGCAGTTCCCACGGATCAATTTACGAGCAGTACTTC. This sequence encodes CASSSHGSIYEQYF.

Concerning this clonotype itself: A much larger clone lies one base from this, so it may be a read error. CDR3 region: CAGSAEYGYTF. The CDR3, as DNA: TGTGCCGGCAGTGCAGAGTATGGCTACACCTTC. V is TRBV2 and J is TRBJ1-2; no firm D call. The germline CDR1 and CDR2 sequences are SNHLY and FYNNEI. The CDR3 sequence is 11 residues long.

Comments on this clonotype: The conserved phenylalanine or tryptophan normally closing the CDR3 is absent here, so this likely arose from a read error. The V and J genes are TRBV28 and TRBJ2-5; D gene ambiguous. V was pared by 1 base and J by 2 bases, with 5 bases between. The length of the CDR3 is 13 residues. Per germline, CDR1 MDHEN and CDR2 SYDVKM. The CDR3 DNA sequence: TGTGCCAGCAGTTTATCCGGGCAAGAGACCCAGTACCTC. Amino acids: CASSLSGQETQYL.

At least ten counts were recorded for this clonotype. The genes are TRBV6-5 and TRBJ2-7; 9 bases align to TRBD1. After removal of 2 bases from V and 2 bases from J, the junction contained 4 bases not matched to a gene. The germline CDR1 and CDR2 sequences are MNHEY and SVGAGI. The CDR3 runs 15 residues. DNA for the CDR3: TGTGCCAGCAGTTACGGACAGGGGAGCGCCTACGAGCAGTACTTC. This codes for CASSYGQGSAYEQYF.

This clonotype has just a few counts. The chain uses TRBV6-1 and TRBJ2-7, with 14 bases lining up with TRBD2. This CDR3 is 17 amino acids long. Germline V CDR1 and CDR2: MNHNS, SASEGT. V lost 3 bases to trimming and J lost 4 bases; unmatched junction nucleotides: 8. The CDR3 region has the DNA TGTGCCAGCAGTGATCCGGGACTAGCGGGAGACCTTTACGAGCAGTACTTC. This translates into CASSDPGLAGDLYEQYF.

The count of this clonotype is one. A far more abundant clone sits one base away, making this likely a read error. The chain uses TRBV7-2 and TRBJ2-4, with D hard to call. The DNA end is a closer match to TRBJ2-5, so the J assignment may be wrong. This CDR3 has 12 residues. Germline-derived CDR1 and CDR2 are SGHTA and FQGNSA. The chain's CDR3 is CASSLSLETQYF. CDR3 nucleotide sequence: TGTGCCAGCAGCTTAAGTTTAGAGACCCAGTACTTC.

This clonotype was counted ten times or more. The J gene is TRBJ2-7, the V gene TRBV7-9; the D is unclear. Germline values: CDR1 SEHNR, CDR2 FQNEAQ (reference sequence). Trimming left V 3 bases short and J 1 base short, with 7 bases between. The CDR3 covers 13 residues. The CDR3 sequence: CASSFNPSYEQYF. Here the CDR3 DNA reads TGTGCCAGCAGCTTTAACCCTTCCTACGAGCAGTACTTC.

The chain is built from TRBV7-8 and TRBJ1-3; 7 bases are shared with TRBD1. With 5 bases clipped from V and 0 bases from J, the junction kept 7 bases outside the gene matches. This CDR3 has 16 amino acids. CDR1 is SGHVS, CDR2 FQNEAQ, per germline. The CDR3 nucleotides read TGTGCCAGCAGCCGGGGACAGCCGAGCTCTGGAAACACCATATATTTT. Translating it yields CASSRGQPSSGNTIYF. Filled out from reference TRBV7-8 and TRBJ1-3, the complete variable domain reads GAGVSQSPRYKVAKRGQDVALRCDPISGHVSLFWYQQALGQGPEFLTYFQNEAQLDKSGLPSDRFFAERPEGSVSTLKIQRTQQEDSAVYLCASSRGQPSSGNTIYFGEGSWLTVV.

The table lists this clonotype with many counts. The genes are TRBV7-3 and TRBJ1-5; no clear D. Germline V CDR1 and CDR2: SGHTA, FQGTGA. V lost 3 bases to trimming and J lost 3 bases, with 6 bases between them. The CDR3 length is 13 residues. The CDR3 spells CASSFEANQPQHF. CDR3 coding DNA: TGTGCCAGCAGCTTCGAAGCCAATCAGCCCCAGCATTTT.